The 6 T cell receptor beta chains below come from one sample, sequenced in a study of CD8+ T cells in alopecia areata. cDNA serving as the sequencing template came from extracted, reverse transcribed RNA. Sequencing used immunoSEQ multiplex PCR; TCRdb keeps in-frame clones, though not all of them. Of around 150,000 clones in the sample, about three fifths are singletons; the top ten hold about 38%. Sequencing input: CD8+ T cells sorted from blood. These TCRs come from a human donor in good health.

The V call is TRBV4-1, the J call TRBJ2-7; 7 nucleotides agree with TRBD2. CDR1 is MGHRA and CDR2 is YSYEKL in the germline V gene. This CDR3 has 14 residues. Losses at the gene ends were 4 bases for V and 5 bases for J; bases not matched to a gene: 8. CDR3 sequence: CASSLGLAGDEQYF. The CDR3 nucleotides are TGCGCCAGCAGCCTAGGTTTGGCGGGAGACGAGCAGTACTTC.

The V gene is TRBV29-1, the J gene TRBJ2-4; TRBD2 aligns across 10 bases. The germline V gene has CDR1 SQVTM and CDR2 ANQGSEA. V was pared by 7 bases and J by 5 bases, with 5 bases of the junction left unmatched. The CDR3 runs 13 residues. The DNA of the CDR3 is TGCAGCGCGAGCGGGGGGGCGGAAAACATTCAGTACTTC. Protein sequence: CSASGGAENIQYF.

The V call is TRBV6-5, the J call TRBJ2-3; 10 nucleotides agree with TRBD1. This CDR3 spans 14 amino acids. V lost 5 bases and J lost 4; bases outside the gene matches: 3. Looked up from germline, CDR1 is MNHEY and CDR2 is SVGAGI. The CDR3: CASSEGQGADTQYF. CDR3 nucleotides: TGTGCCAGCAGTGAAGGACAGGGGGCAGATACGCAGTATTTT.

The chain links TRBV29-1 to TRBJ2-2; the match to TRBD1 covers 11 bases. The length of the CDR3 is 15 residues. The germline gives CDR1 SQVTM, CDR2 ANQGSEA. V shed 2 bases and J 6 bases; nucleotides not matched to a gene: 5. The CDR3 region is CSVETGTGGPGELFF. CDR3 in DNA: TGCAGCGTTGAAACCGGGACAGGGGGTCCCGGGGAGCTGTTTTTT.

This chain links TRBV28 with TRBJ1-5, with D unresolved. The CDR3 is made up of 13 amino acids. V lost 6 bases and J lost 1, with 7 bases in between. The germline V gene encodes CDR1 MDHEN and CDR2 SYDVKM. CDR3: CASRSDSNQPQHF. In DNA, the CDR3 is TGTGCCAGCAGATCGGACAGCAATCAGCCCCAGCATTTT.

This clone was counted between two and nine times. The rearrangement uses TRBV28 and TRBJ2-5, with TRBD2 matching over 13 bases. This CDR3 has 15 residues. Germline lookup yields CDR1 MDHEN and CDR2 SYDVKM. The V segment lost 5 bases and the J segment 3 bases; nucleotides outside the gene matches: 3. CDR3 DNA sequence: TGTGCCAGCAGTCAGGGACTAGCGGGAAAAGAGACCCAGTACTTC. It specifies CASSQGLAGKETQYF.